Sequencing of this T cell receptor (beta chain) was carried out in a study of T-cell memory formation after mild COVID-19. General study findings and limits: Day 15 to 85 contracting clones showed balanced CD4/CD8; later expanders leaned CD4+.

Barcoded TCR alpha and TCR beta cDNA libraries with UMIs came from 5'RACE using constant-segment primers. TCRdb ran MiXCR on the 5' RACE reads and lists one entry per CDR3 protein. The sample shows around 90,000 distinct CDR3 sequences, less than 15% of them seen only once. V was pared by 7 bases and J by 7 bases, with 10 bases between. CDR1 is SGHAT and CDR2 is FQNNGV in the germline V gene. The CDR3 is made up of 12 amino acids. This clonotype was seen only a few times. Its antigen is undetermined. The sequence derives from an adult woman who had mild COVID-19 (a few samples of this study predate the infection). Cell type and time point are not known. This chain links TRBV11-2 with TRBJ2-2, with no clear D. Sequencing was done on a sample of PBMCs or a T cell subset sorted from them (not recorded which). CDR3 protein: CASTPPGGELFF. DNA of the CDR3: TGTGCCAGCACCCCACCGGGCGGGGAGCTGTTTTTT. Based on the CDR3 plus reference TRBV11-2 and TRBJ2-2, the full variable domain is EAGVAQSPRYKIIEKRQSVAFWCNPISGHATLYWYQQILGQGPKLLIQFQNNGVVDDSQLPKDRFSAERLKGVDSTLKIQPAKLEDSAVYLCASTPPGGELFFGEGSRLTVL.